The source of this TCR beta chain is a study of T cell responses to AZD1222 COVID-19 vaccine. The CDR3 runs to 14 residues. The germline CDR1 and CDR2 sequences are LNHDA and SQIVND (reference sequence). Trimming removed 5 bases from V and 5 bases from J; junction bases left unmatched: 9. The protocol was immunoSEQ multiplex PCR, while the TCRdb copy is restricted to in-frame clones and leaves out a portion. The sample shows 26,000 or so clones, about nine tenths of them seen only once. The sequence was collected from an adult who received the AZD1222 COVID-19 vaccine. The J gene is TRBJ2-7, the V gene TRBV19; 7 bases agree with TRBD2. Sequencing used peripheral blood, obtained 28 days after the second AZD1222 dose. For the CDR3, the DNA is TGTGCCAGTAGTTCGAATGCGGGAGCGAACGAGCAGTACTTC. Protein: CASSSNAGANEQYF. Full variable domain (remainder filled in from reference TRBV19 and TRBJ2-7): DGGITQSPKYLFRKEGQNVTLSCEQNLNHDAMYWYRQDPGQGLRLIYYSQIVNDFQKGDIAEGYSVSREKKESFPLTVTSAQKNPTAFYLCASSSNAGANEQYFGPGTRLTVT.